The 9 T cell receptor beta chains given below trace back to one sample, sequenced in a study of T cell clonality in common variable immunodeficiency. Study-level points and caveats: Common variable immunodeficiency TCR beta sequences reportedly had fewer deletions and N-nucleotide insertions.

Data came from immunoSEQ multiplex PCR; TCRdb stores just in-frame clones and leaves some out. The specimen has approximately 20,000 clones, none found just once. These TCRs' antigens remain unknown. Material: peripheral blood mononuclear cells. The receptors originated from a human donor with common variable immunodeficiency.

This clone has ten or more counts. From the germline J gene comes the end of the CDR3, since the read stops 3 residues before it. The chain carries TRBV7-2 and TRBJ2-3; tentatively, D is TRBD1 (5 bases). Trimming stripped 7 bases from V and 2 bases from J, with 16 bases between. The CDR3 contains 15 residues. The germline gives CDR1 SGHTA, CDR2 FQGNSA. The sequenced CDR3 bases are TGTGCCAGCAACACCCAGGGAAGGGTCACAGATACG. Its translation: CASNTQGRVTDT. In full, the CDR3 reads CASNTQGRVTDTQYF.

This clone was seen many times. The read is 3 residues too short to cover the CDR3 end, so that end is filled in from the germline J gene. V and J are TRBV19 and TRBJ2-5; TRBD2 aligns across 16 bases. Germline V CDR1 and CDR2: LNHDA, SQIVND (reference sequence). CDR3 length: 16 residues. V trimming: 4 bases; J trimming: 5 bases; junction bases outside the gene matches: 4. The CDR3 bases that were read are TGTGCCAGTAGTACGGGACTAGCGGGGGGGCCGGAGACC. This translates into CASSTGLAGGPET. The whole CDR3 region reads CASSTGLAGGPETQYF.

This clone was recorded many times. Read data end 3 residues before the CDR3 end; the end is taken from the germline J gene. The V and J genes are TRBV7-2 and TRBJ2-2; D gene uncertain. Germline loops: CDR1 SGHTA, CDR2 FQGNSA. Trimming removed 0 bases at V and 7 bases at J, with 21 bases between. The CDR3 loop spans 18 amino acids. CDR3 bases read: TGTGCCAGCAGCTTAGCGAGAACCACAATCTCGAGCGTCGGGGAG. This translates into CASSLARTTISSVGE. The complete CDR3 reads CASSLARTTISSVGELFF. Drawing the rest from reference TRBV7-2 and TRBJ2-2, the complete variable domain is GAGVSQSPSNKVTEKGKDVELRCDPISGHTALYWYRQSLGQGLEFLIYFQGNSAPDKSGLPSDRFSAERTGGSVSTLTIQRTQQEDSAVYLCASSLARTTISSVGELFFGEGSRLTVL.

This clone was seen repeatedly, ten times or more. The sequenced fragment ends 3 residues before the CDR3 boundary, so the rest is inferred from the germline J gene. This sequence joins TRBV5-3 and TRBJ1-1; a weak D match, TRBD1 (6 bases). TRBV5-3 is classed as an ORF, of uncertain function. Trimming took 5 bases from V and 6 from J, leaving 14 bases between them. The CDR3 extends over 13 amino acids. The sequenced part of the CDR3 DNA is TGTGCCAGAAGTCGATACGGACAGTCTGAA. This encodes CARSRYGQSE. The full CDR3 protein is CARSRYGQSEAFF.

At least ten counts were recorded for this clone. The read is 3 residues too short to cover the CDR3 end, so that end is filled in from the germline J gene. The chain carries TRBV30 and TRBJ2-3; TRBD2 matches 8 bases. Germline V lookup: CDR1 GTSNPN, CDR2 SVGIG (reference sequence). V lost 3 bases to trimming and J lost 0 bases; unmatched junction nucleotides: 5. CDR3 size: 15 residues. The part of the CDR3 DNA that was read is TGTGCCTGGAGCCTAGCGGGTCGAAGCACAGATACG. It specifies CAWSLAGRSTDT. The CDR3 in full is CAWSLAGRSTDTQYF.

This clone has at least ten counts. The read is 3 residues too short to cover the CDR3 end, so that end is filled in from the germline J gene. V and J are TRBV6-2 or TRBV6-3 and TRBJ1-6, with D perhaps matching TRBD1 (6 bases). Trimming cost V 6 bases and J 4 bases, with 10 bases left between them. Germline-derived CDR1 and CDR2 are MNHEY and SVGEGT. CDR3 length: 14 amino acids. Here the CDR3 reads CASSPTGYNSPLHF. The sequenced CDR3 bases are TGTGCCAGCAGCCCAACAGGGTATAATTCACCC.

Ten or more counts support this clone. Coverage ceases 3 residues before the CDR3 finishes, and the germline J gene fills in the end. V and J are TRBV11-2 and TRBJ2-1; 9 bases are shared with TRBD1. This CDR3 has 15 residues. Germline-derived CDR1 and CDR2 are SGHAT and FQNNGV. Trimming cost V 4 bases and J 7 bases; bases outside gene matches: 8. The CDR3 bases that were read are TGTGCCAGCAGCTCCGGGACAGGGATTTGGAATGAG. Its translation is CASSSGTGIWNE. The full CDR3 is CASSSGTGIWNEQFF.

This clone was found many times. The DNA ends 3 residues before the CDR3 does, and the rest of the CDR3 is filled in from the germline J gene. V is TRBV29-1 and J is TRBJ2-7; 8 bases are a match to TRBD2. J was trimmed by 2 bases and V by 7 bases; bases with no gene match: 7. Germline CDR1 reads SQVTM; CDR2 reads ANQGSEA. The CDR3 totals 13 residues. The CDR3 loop reads CSARGSGAYEQYF. The CDR3 bases that were read are TGCAGCGCCCGAGGTAGCGGGGCCTACGAG.

This clone was recorded at least ten times. From the germline J gene comes the end of the CDR3, since the read stops 3 residues before it. This chain connects TRBV7-9 to TRBJ1-4; D may be TRBD1 (6 bases). Germline CDR1 is SEHNR and CDR2 is FQNEAQ (reference sequence). The ends were cut back, 5 bases at V and 2 bases at J, with 12 bases in the middle. The CDR3 is 15 amino acids. The CDR3 DNA, read in part, is TGTGCCAGCAGCCTACGTCAGGGGACTAATGAAAAA. Encoded protein: CASSLRQGTNEK. The full CDR3 protein reads CASSLRQGTNEKLFF.